The clone carrying this T cell receptor (beta chain) was counted at least ten times. The antigen remains unidentified. This CDR3 contains 15 residues. The germline V gene has CDR1 WSHSY and CDR2 SAAADI. The V end lost 3 bases, the J end lost 4 bases, and 13 bases lay between the germline ends. The data stem from a study of T cells in Graves' hyperthyroidism and ophthalmopathy. Study-level points and caveats: The majority of expanded thyroid clonotypes above 0.001 also appeared in blood.

RNA transcripts gave rise to amplified TCR beta CDR3 regions. HTBI primers were the set used in a first-round RT-PCR of the TCR CDR3. TCRdb reprocessed the multiplex PCR reads via MiXCR and lists one record per CDR3 protein. The sample lists a few hundred thousand distinct CDR3 sequences, about 18% occurring once. The sequenced material came from blood. This sequence joins TRBV10-2 and TRBJ1-5, with D perhaps TRBD1 (5 bases). The TCR originated in a woman aged 18-29 years with Graves' hyperthyroidism. This CDR3 reads CASSDLGRLNQPQHF. In DNA, the CDR3 is TGCGCCAGCAGTGACCTGGGACGGCTAAATCAGCCCCAGCATTTT.